This entry is about one T cell receptor (beta chain). Its antigen is still unknown. The data stem from a study of cytomegalovirus exposure and HLA in healthy donors. General study results and limits: In terms of immune exposure information, only CMV serostatus was available. It was reported in a later analysis that an Asian-associated ancestry cluster showed fewer N-insertions than the roughly 660-donor mean. The authors later linked a missense DCLRE1C variant to TCR beta V- and J-gene trimming.

When sampled, the donors appeared nominally healthy, though they likely had unrecorded immune exposures. The CDR3 length is 15 residues. Trimming removed 0 bases at V and 5 bases at J, with 11 bases between. The germline CDR1 and CDR2 sequences are MNHEY and SVGAGI. PCR employed 60 Vbeta and 13 Jbeta primers. The repertoire was sequenced with immunoSEQ multiplex PCR; TCRdb's copy has only in-frame clones and lacks some. This table holds some 120,000 clones, roughly 82% found once. This sequence was found in a woman aged 40 to 55 in good health and CMV-seropositive. V gene TRBV6-5 combines with J gene TRBJ1-5; D may be TRBD1 (6 bases). The sample comprised PBMCs. The CDR3 spells CASSYSGTPHQPQHF. CDR3 sequence (DNA): TGTGCCAGCAGTTACTCCGGGACACCACATCAGCCCCAGCATTTT.